This T cell receptor (beta chain) was sequenced for a study of blood T cell repertoires in COVID-19. Study context: Spain, Italy and the United States supplied samples that represented acute and convalescent COVID-19. T cells, B-cell-depleted T cells, or PBMCs supplied cDNA or gDNA.

Authors' methods: Nucleated cell counts were estimated from reference gene primer amplification. Clones were sequenced by immunoSEQ multiplex PCR, and TCRdb holds only the in-frame ones, with some missing. V, J and clone size are taken as reported in that table, and D and trimming were inferred from the DNA itself. This sample has roughly 100,000 clones, with over 75% found just once. CDR3 length: 13 amino acids. The V gene lost 5 bases and the J gene lost 5 bases, with 9 bases spanning the gap. Germline CDR1 reads SNHLY; CDR2 reads FYNNEI. Sample: peripheral blood. This sequence originates from a man between 50 and 59 years old with acute or convalescent COVID-19. V usage is TRBV2 and J usage is TRBJ1-4; D gene uncertain. The CDR3 bases are TGTGCCAGCAGTCCTACCGAAAATGAAAAACTGTTTTTT. Its protein product is CASSPTENEKLFF. Full variable domain (missing parts from reference TRBV2 and TRBJ1-4): EPEVTQTPSHQVTQMGQEVILRCVPISNHLYFYWYRQILGQKVEFLVSFYNNEISEKSEIFDDQFSVERPDGSNFTLKIRSTKLEDSAMYFCASSPTENEKLFFGSGTQLSVL.